Below, 23 T cell receptor beta chains from the same sample are listed, as sequenced in a study of Graves' ophthalmopathy and Graves' hyperthyroidism. The authors amplified TCR beta CDR3 regions from RNA transcripts. First-round RT-PCR with HTBI primers preceded a second-round multiplex PCR. TCRdb re-called the multiplex PCR reads through MiXCR, storing one row per CDR3 protein. Here the sample spans 620,000 or so distinct CDR3 sequences, about a fifth being singletons. Sequencing was done on a sample of peripheral blood. The receptors were sampled from a woman younger than 30 with stable Graves' hyperthyroidism. Some clones in this sample may be carry-over from other donors' samples.

The genes are TRBV12-3 or TRBV12-4 and TRBJ2-5, with D hard to call. The V gene lost 7 bases and the J gene lost 3 bases, with 9 bases spanning the gap. The CDR3 totals 12 residues. This CDR3 is CASNSGEETQYF. The CDR3 DNA is TGTGCCAGCAATTCTGGAGAAGAGACCCAGTACTTC.

This clonotype was found many times. This chain uses TRBV2 with TRBJ2-7; D unresolved. Looked up from germline, CDR1 is SNHLY and CDR2 is FYNNEI. The V end lost 6 bases, the J end lost 4 bases, and 16 bases lay between the germline ends. The length of the CDR3 is 14 residues. The CDR3 DNA sequence: TGTGCCAGCAGGGATCCCAGACGGGTTTACGAGCAGTACTTC. This gives the protein CASRDPRRVYEQYF.

This clonotype was recorded many times. The V and J genes are TRBV7-6 and TRBJ1-2; D gene unclear. The germline V gene encodes CDR1 SGHVS and CDR2 FNYEAQ. The CDR3 has 16 amino acids. V dropped 4 bases and J dropped 0 bases, with 15 bases sitting between them. The CDR3 spells CASSSPVWGSNYGYTF. CDR3 sequence (DNA): TGTGCCAGCAGCTCCCCCGTTTGGGGATCTAACTATGGCTACACCTTC.

The chain combines TRBV27 with TRBJ2-7; TRBD2 is a possible D gene (6 bases). The germline gives CDR1 MNHEY, CDR2 SMNVEV (reference sequence). With 5 bases removed from V and 2 bases from J, the gap between germline ends came to 19 bases. The CDR3 loop spans 16 amino acids. CDR3 protein: CASSLSGGDAAYEQYF. The CDR3 bases are TGTGCCAGCAGTCTTTCCGGGGGTGATGCAGCCTACGAGCAGTACTTC.

This clonotype has at least ten counts. This chain joins TRBV7-9 and TRBJ1-1; D is perhaps TRBD1 (5 bases). CDR1 and CDR2 from the germline V gene are SEHNR and FQNEAQ (reference sequence). This CDR3 region has 13 residues. Trimming took 7 bases from V and 6 from J, leaving 15 bases between them. The CDR3 spells CASIKTDKAEAFF. DNA of the CDR3: TGTGCCAGCATCAAAACGGACAAGGCTGAAGCTTTCTTT.

This clonotype was picked up many times. The V call is TRBV20-1, the J call TRBJ2-5; 7 bases align to TRBD2. The V gene end was trimmed by 5 bases and the J gene end by 1 base; junction bases not matched to a gene: 7. Germline V lookup: CDR1 DFQATT, CDR2 SNEGSKA (reference sequence). The length of the CDR3 is 14 residues. This CDR3 reads CSAYMGGIQETQYF. Here the CDR3 DNA reads TGCAGTGCTTACATGGGGGGGATCCAAGAGACCCAGTACTTC.

This clonotype was recorded many times. The CDR3 sequence: CSVVGHANTEAFF. For the CDR3, the DNA is TGCAGTGTTGTTGGACACGCGAACACTGAAGCTTTCTTT. The V call is TRBV20-1, the J call TRBJ1-1, with D possibly being TRBD1 (5 bases). Trimming cost V 7 bases and J 1 base, with 13 bases left between them. Germline V gene lookup returns CDR1 DFQATT and CDR2 SNEGSKA (reference sequence). The CDR3 is 13 residues long.

The chain has TRBV6-1 and TRBJ2-5; D may match TRBD1 or TRBD2 (7 bases each). V shed 2 bases and J shed 5 bases, with 12 bases lying between them. The CDR3 loop spans 14 amino acids. Germline assignment: CDR1 MNHNS and CDR2 SASEGT. The CDR3 DNA sequence: TGTGCCAGCAGTGAATACAGGGGAGGGGAGACCCAGTACTTC. Amino acids: CASSEYRGGETQYF.

In this sample, this clonotype turned up many times. CDR3 sequence (DNA): TGTGCCAGCAGTTACTCGGCGGGACTAGCCTCCACCGGGGAGCTGTTTTTT. Translated: CASSYSAGLASTGELFF. The chain employs TRBV6-2 or TRBV6-3 and TRBJ2-2; the match to TRBD2 covers 9 bases. Germline assignment: CDR1 MNHEY and CDR2 SVGEGT. CDR3 size: 17 residues. V gave up 0 bases and J gave up 4 bases; unmatched junction bases: 6.

A note on this clonotype: A much larger clone lies one base from this, so it may be a read error. The chain has TRBV29-1 and TRBJ1-1; possibly TRBD1 for D (5 bases). The CDR3 contains 14 residues. CDR1 SQVTM and CDR2 ANQGSEA come from the germline V gene. The CDR3 DNA is TGCAGCGTTGAACGGTGGGGGGTGAACACTGAAGCTTGCTTT. This codes for CSVERWGVNTEACF.

This clonotype has ten or more counts. The rearrangement uses TRBV11-3 and TRBJ2-2; 9 nucleotides align to TRBD2. The CDR3 runs 17 residues. V dropped 3 bases and J dropped 0; count of bases not matched to a gene: 5. Germline values: CDR1 SGHNT, CDR2 YENEEA. The CDR3 sequence: CASSLWRLAANTGELFF. The CDR3 DNA sequence: TGTGCCAGCAGCTTGTGGAGACTAGCGGCGAACACCGGGGAGCTGTTTTTT. The whole variable domain, remainder taken from reference TRBV11-3 and TRBJ2-2, is EAGVVQSPRYKIIEKKQPVAFWCNPISGHNTLYWYLQNLGQGPELLIRYENEEAVDDSQLPKDRFSAERLKGVDSTLKIQPAELGDSAVYLCASSLWRLAANTGELFFGEGSRLTVL.

On this clonotype: The final CDR3 position lacks the conserved phenylalanine or tryptophan, pointing to a likely read error. This chain links TRBV28 with TRBJ1-1, with a possible D match to TRBD1 (5 bases). Germline lookup yields CDR1 MDHEN and CDR2 SYDVKM. Trimming removed 2 bases at V and 3 bases at J, with 7 bases between. The CDR3 is 13 amino acids. DNA for the CDR3: TGTGCCAGCAGTTTAACGGGGGACACTGAAGCTTTCGTT. It specifies CASSLTGDTEAFV.

The sample holds many counts of this clonotype. This sequence joins TRBV19 and TRBJ1-2; D ambiguous. CDR1 is LNHDA, CDR2 SQIVND, per germline (reference sequence). This CDR3 has 12 residues. V was shortened by 8 bases and J by 4 bases, with 11 bases between the two germline ends. The CDR3 DNA sequence: TGTGCCAGTGGGAGGACCGGCTATGGCTACACCTTC. Translated, it gives CASGRTGYGYTF. Looking up the rest from reference TRBV19 and TRBJ1-2 gives the full variable domain: DGGITQSPKYLFRKEGQNVTLSCEQNLNHDAMYWYRQDPGQGLRLIYYSQIVNDFQKGDIAEGYSVSREKKESFPLTVTSAQKNPTAFYLCASGRTGYGYTFGSGTRLTVV.

In this sample, this clonotype turned up a few times. The chain recombines TRBV5-1 with TRBJ2-7; 8 bases fit TRBD1. The germline V gene has CDR1 SGHRS and CDR2 YFSETQ. V lost 7 bases to trimming and J lost 2 bases; unmatched junction nucleotides: 11. The CDR3 is made up of 15 amino acids. The CDR3 bases are TGCGCCAGCGGACAGGGACAGGTTGTTACCTACGAGCAGTACTTC. It encodes CASGQGQVVTYEQYF.

This clonotype was counted at least ten times. The chain joins TRBV6-4 to TRBJ1-2; TRBD1 is a possible D gene (6 bases). The ends were cut back, 7 bases at V and 8 bases at J, with 23 bases in the middle. Germline values: CDR1 MRHNA, CDR2 SNTAGT. The CDR3 is 15 residues long. The CDR3, as DNA: TGTGCCAGCACTCCAGACGAAGGGGGGCAAGGGGGCTACACCTTC. It specifies CASTPDEGGQGGYTF.

This clonotype was detected ten times or more. This chain joins TRBV7-9 and TRBJ1-6; TRBD1 matches at 7 bases. CDR1 SEHNR and CDR2 FQNEAQ come from the germline V gene (reference sequence). The CDR3 totals 14 residues. The junction had 4 bases not matched to a gene; V was cut back by 3 bases and J by 8 bases. This CDR3 reads CASSLTGRDSPLHF. The CDR3 DNA sequence: TGTGCCAGCAGCTTGACAGGGAGGGATTCACCCCTCCACTTT.

The chain recombines TRBV30 with TRBJ2-5; 8 positions match TRBD1. Germline V CDR1 and CDR2: GTSNPN, SVGIG (reference sequence). This CDR3 has 14 amino acids. The J segment lost 5 bases and the V segment lost 4 bases, leaving 9 bases of the junction unmatched. In DNA, the CDR3 is TGTGCCTGGACAGGGCAGGGGGCACGGGAGACCCAGTACTTC. The encoded protein is CAWTGQGARETQYF. Drawing the rest from reference TRBV30 and TRBJ2-5, the complete variable domain is SQTIHQWPATLVQPVGSPLSLECTVEGTSNPNLYWYRQAAGRGLQLLFYSVGIGQISSEVPQNLSASRPQDRQFILSSKKLLLSDSGFYLCAWTGQGARETQYFGPGTRLLVL.

The chain carries TRBV27 and TRBJ2-7, with D possibly matching TRBD1 (6 bases). V was pared by 5 bases and J by 0 bases, with 11 bases between. Germline-derived CDR1 and CDR2 are MNHEY and SMNVEV (reference sequence). The length of the CDR3 is 14 residues. The CDR3 DNA sequence: TGTGCCAGCAGTGTCCGACAGGACTCCTACGAGCAGTACTTC. The encoded protein is CASSVRQDSYEQYF.

This clonotype was seen at least ten times. The V gene is TRBV20-1, the J gene TRBJ1-3, with D possibly being TRBD1 (5 bases). V lost 5 bases and J lost 0, with 17 bases in between. Germline lookup yields CDR1 DFQATT and CDR2 SNEGSKA (reference sequence). This CDR3 region has 16 residues. Here the CDR3 DNA reads TGCAGTGCTCTCGATTGGGGACGGAGCTCTGGAAACACCATATATTTT. Its translation: CSALDWGRSSGNTIYF.

The chain is built from TRBV7-9 and TRBJ2-7; 9 bases agree with TRBD1. The germline V gene encodes CDR1 SEHNR and CDR2 FQNEAQ (reference sequence). The CDR3 is 15 residues long. With 2 bases clipped from V and 5 bases from J, the junction kept 7 bases outside the gene matches. CDR3 amino acids: CASSLRRDRADEQYF. The CDR3 DNA is TGTGCCAGCAGCTTAAGGCGGGACAGGGCGGACGAGCAGTACTTC.

Ten or more counts support this clonotype. J is TRBJ1-1 and V is TRBV5-6, with a weak D call TRBD1 (6 bases). The CDR3 length is 12 residues. V was shortened by 5 bases and J by 8 bases, with 13 bases between the two germline ends. The germline gives CDR1 SGHDT, CDR2 YYEEEE. The CDR3 nucleotides read TGTGCCAGCAGTCCATCCGGGGGCGAAGCTTTCTTT. Amino acid sequence: CASSPSGGEAFF.

For this clonotype: Here the CDR3 omits its conserved ending phenylalanine or tryptophan, so a read error is the likely source. This chain uses TRBV28 with TRBJ1-1; 10 positions agree with TRBD1. Germline V gene sequence: CDR1 MDHEN, CDR2 SYDVKM. This CDR3 comprises 15 residues. V dropped 5 bases and J dropped 5; count of bases not matched to a gene: 8. The CDR3 sequence: CASSKSGTGDTEAFV. The CDR3 region has the DNA TGTGCCAGCAGTAAATCCGGGACAGGGGATACTGAAGCTTTCGTT.

V is TRBV4-3 and J is TRBJ1-2, with D unresolved. Deletions cut 0 bases from V and 4 bases from J, with 15 bases between. CDR1 is LGHNA and CDR2 is YSLEER in the germline V gene. The CDR3 is 16 residues long. In nucleotides, the CDR3 is TGCGCCAGCAGCCAAGACTTAGGATTGGCCTCCTATGGCTACACCTTC. Protein sequence: CASSQDLGLASYGYTF.